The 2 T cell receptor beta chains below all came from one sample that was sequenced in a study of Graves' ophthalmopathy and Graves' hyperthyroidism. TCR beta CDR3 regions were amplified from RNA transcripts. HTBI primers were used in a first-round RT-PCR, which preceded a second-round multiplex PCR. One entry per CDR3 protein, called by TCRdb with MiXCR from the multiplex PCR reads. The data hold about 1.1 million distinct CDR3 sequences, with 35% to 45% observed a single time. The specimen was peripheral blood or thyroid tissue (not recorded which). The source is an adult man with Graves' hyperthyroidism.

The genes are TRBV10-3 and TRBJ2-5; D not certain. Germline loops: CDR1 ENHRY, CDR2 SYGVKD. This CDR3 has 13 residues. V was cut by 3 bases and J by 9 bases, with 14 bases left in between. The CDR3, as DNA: TGTGCCATCAGTGACGAAGGAAATCAGCCCCAGTACTTC. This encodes CAISDEGNQPQYF.

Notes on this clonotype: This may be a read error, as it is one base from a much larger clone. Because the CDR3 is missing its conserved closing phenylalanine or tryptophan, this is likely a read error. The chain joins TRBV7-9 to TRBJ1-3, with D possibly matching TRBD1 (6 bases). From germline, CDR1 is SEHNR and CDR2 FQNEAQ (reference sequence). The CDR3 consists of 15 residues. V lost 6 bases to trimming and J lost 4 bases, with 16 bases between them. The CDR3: CASRRQAGPGNTIYS. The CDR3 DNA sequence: TGTGCCAGCAGACGACAGGCCGGCCCAGGAAACACCATATATTCT.